This T cell receptor (beta chain) was retrieved from a study of blood T cell repertoires in COVID-19. The V end lost 1 base, the J end lost 6 bases, and 7 bases lay between the germline ends. The CDR3 has 13 residues. Germline CDR1 is SEHNR and CDR2 is FQNEAQ (reference sequence). The protocol was immunoSEQ multiplex PCR, while the TCRdb copy is restricted to in-frame clones and leaves out a portion. The sample has hundreds of thousands of clones, 70% to 90% seen once. The count of this clone is one. The specimen was peripheral blood. The chain couples TRBV7-9 to TRBJ2-1; weak D call: TRBD2 (5 bases). This receptor was identified in a young man with active or convalescent COVID-19. DNA for the CDR3: TGTGCCAGCAGCTTAGGGGCGGGCAATGAGCAGTTCTTC. This translates into CASSLGAGNEQFF.